Listed below are T cell receptor beta chains from one sample, sequenced in a study of regulatory T cells in long-lasting Graves disease. MiXCR, run by TCRdb on the multiplex PCR reads, gives a single entry per CDR3 protein. The sample shows hundreds of thousands of distinct CDR3 sequences, 16% of them seen only once. These data were also filed under a second study, of T cells in Graves' hyperthyroidism and ophthalmopathy.

This specimen was peripheral blood mononuclear cells (PBMCs), taken at new diagnosis, from a patient treated with antithyroid drugs. The receptor source for this set is a man aged 35-49 years with Graves disease. The CDR3 runs from the conserved cysteine through the conserved F or W. The order of the fields is CDR3 DNA, CDR3 protein, D gene, V gene, J gene, clone size. D genes are given only for firm matches. Part of the rows lack a size; the others show once, few, many or a class for expanded clones.

CDR3nt: TGCAGCGCACCCTTGCTAGCGGGGTCCTACAATGAGCAGTTCTTC
CDR3aa: CSAPLLAGSYNEQFF
d_gene: TRBD2
v_gene: TRBV29-1
j_gene: TRBJ2-1
abundance: few

CDR3nt: TGTGCCAGCAGCTTAACGTCTTCTTCCGGGGCCTACGAGCAGTACTTC
CDR3aa: CASSLTSSSGAYEQYF
d_gene: -
v_gene: TRBV7-9
j_gene: TRBJ2-7
abundance: many

CDR3nt: TGTGCCAGCACAGGACACAACTCCTACGAGCAGTACTTC
CDR3aa: CASTGHNSYEQYF
d_gene: -
v_gene: TRBV6-1
j_gene: TRBJ2-7
abundance: many

CDR3nt: TGTGCCAGCAGTCGGGACAGGAGAACTATGGACTACACCTTC
CDR3aa: CASSRDRRTMDYTF
d_gene: TRBD1
v_gene: TRBV6-4
j_gene: TRBJ1-2
abundance: -

CDR3nt: TGCAGTGCTAGTGCCTCACGTTACGAGCAGTACTTC
CDR3aa: CSASASRYEQYF
d_gene: -
v_gene: TRBV20-1
j_gene: TRBJ2-7
abundance: many

CDR3nt: TGTGCCAGCAGCCCCTATCTGGACAGCCTAGGGTTGCACAATGAGCAGTTCTTC
CDR3aa: CASSPYLDSLGLHNEQFF
d_gene: -
v_gene: TRBV14
j_gene: TRBJ2-1
abundance: -

CDR3nt: TGTGCCAGCAGCTGGGGACTGTATAATGAAAAACTGTTTTTT
CDR3aa: CASSWGLYNEKLFF
d_gene: -
v_gene: TRBV7-9
j_gene: TRBJ1-4
abundance: few

CDR3nt: TGCGCCAGCAGCTTGGAGCGGGGGGGGGATCAGCCCCAGCATTTT
CDR3aa: CASSLERGGDQPQHF
d_gene: -
v_gene: TRBV5-1
j_gene: TRBJ1-5
abundance: many

CDR3nt: TGTGCCAGCGCCGGGACAGGGGGGTACAATGAGCAGTTCTTC
CDR3aa: CASAGTGGYNEQFF
d_gene: TRBD1
v_gene: TRBV18
j_gene: TRBJ2-1
abundance: many

CDR3nt: TGTGCCAGCAGCGTAGGGCAGGGAAGAAACATTCAGTACTTC
CDR3aa: CASSVGQGRNIQYF
d_gene: -
v_gene: TRBV9
j_gene: TRBJ2-4
abundance: few

CDR3nt: TGTGCCAGCAGCTCGGGACTAGCCCCCCATTTT
CDR3aa: CASSSGLAPHF
d_gene: TRBD2
v_gene: TRBV5-5
j_gene: TRBJ2-3
abundance: many

CDR3nt: TGTGCCAGCAGCTTAGCGCTAGCCGATGGTGAGCAGTTCTTC
CDR3aa: CASSLALADGEQFF
d_gene: -
v_gene: TRBV7-9
j_gene: TRBJ2-1
abundance: -

CDR3nt: TGTGCCAGCAGACCACAGGGGGTTTGGAGCAATCAGCCCCAGCATTTT
CDR3aa: CASRPQGVWSNQPQHF
d_gene: TRBD1
v_gene: TRBV2
j_gene: TRBJ1-5
abundance: many

CDR3nt: TGCAGTGCTAGAGATGTCGGGACTACGGAGACCCAGTACTTC
CDR3aa: CSARDVGTTETQYF
d_gene: TRBD2
v_gene: TRBV20-1
j_gene: TRBJ2-5
abundance: many

CDR3nt: TGTGCCAGCTCATCCCTTGGACAGGGAATCTCCTACGAGCAGTACTTC
CDR3aa: CASSSLGQGISYEQYF
d_gene: TRBD1
v_gene: TRBV18
j_gene: TRBJ2-7
abundance: few

CDR3nt: TGCAGTGTTAACCCCTCCTATAATTCTTCACCCCTCCACTTT
CDR3aa: CSVNPSYNSSPLHF
d_gene: -
v_gene: TRBV20-1
j_gene: TRBJ1-6
abundance: few